The clone carrying this T cell receptor beta chain was counted between two and nine times. Its cognate antigen is unknown. CDR3 length equals 15 residues. With V trimmed by 7 bases and J by 1 base, 9 bases remained unmatched. TCRdb processed the 5' RACE reads anew with MiXCR; each CDR3 protein has one entry. The sample yields approximately 890,000 distinct CDR3 sequences, roughly 12% seen once. These data are taken from a study of identical twins. Study findings and constraints: Analyses based on zero insertions could be partly confounded by invariant MAIT and iNKT cells. Conclusions relied on cross-sectional statistical analysis, not following the same donors.

Healthy Caucasians, and only they, were the donors. A further study also used this sample, focusing on yellow fever vaccine responses in identical twins.

The receptor was isolated from a woman aged 18-29 years in good health. Material for sequencing was PBMCs. The rearrangement uses TRBV12-3 or TRBV12-4 and TRBJ2-5; 7 bases are shared with TRBD2. The CDR3 DNA is TGTGCCAGCACAGCTGGCGGGAGTTCCCAAGAGACCCAGTACTTC. As protein: CASTAGGSSQETQYF.